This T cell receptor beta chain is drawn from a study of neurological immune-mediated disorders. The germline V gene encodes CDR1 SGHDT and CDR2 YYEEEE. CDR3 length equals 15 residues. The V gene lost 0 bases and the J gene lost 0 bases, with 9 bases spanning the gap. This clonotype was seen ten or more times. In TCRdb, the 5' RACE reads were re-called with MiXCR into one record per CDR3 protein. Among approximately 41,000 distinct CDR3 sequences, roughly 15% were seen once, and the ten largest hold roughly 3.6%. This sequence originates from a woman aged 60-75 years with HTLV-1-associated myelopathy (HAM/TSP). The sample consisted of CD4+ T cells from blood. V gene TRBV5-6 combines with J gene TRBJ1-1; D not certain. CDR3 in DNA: TGTGCCAGCAGCTTGGACGTGGGCCTGAACACTGAAGCTTTCTTT. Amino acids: CASSLDVGLNTEAFF.